Below, 20 T cell receptor beta chains from the same sample are listed, as sequenced in a study of CD8+CD57+ T cells in acquired aplastic anemia. The study profiled TCR beta VDJ and CDR3 using genomic DNA as template. TCRdb called the reads again in MiXCR, with one record for every CDR3 protein. The sample has about 420,000 distinct CDR3 sequences; about two thirds are singletons. Sequences were obtained from sorted CD4+, CD8+, or CD8+CD57+ T cells (not recorded which) from PBMCs. These receptors were collected from a human donor in good health, serving as a control.

This clonotype has ten or more counts. The chain employs TRBV20-1 and TRBJ1-1, with D unresolved. Germline V gene data show CDR1 as DFQATT and CDR2 as SNEGSKA (reference sequence). The germline V and J ends were trimmed by 3 bases and 3 bases, with 11 bases remaining between them. The CDR3 is 13 amino acids. The CDR3 DNA reads TGCAGTGCTAGGAAATACACGGACACTGAAGCTTTCTTT. Its translation: CSARKYTDTEAFF.

This clonotype was picked up many times. V usage is TRBV2 and J usage is TRBJ2-2, with 7 bases matching TRBD1. Trimming took 6 bases from V and 4 from J; bases not matched to a gene: 8. The CDR3 has 15 residues. CDR1 and CDR2 (germline): SNHLY, FYNNEI. The CDR3, as DNA: TGTGCCAGCAGCCCAGACAGGGTCGGCACCGGGGAGCTGTTTTTT. Protein product: CASSPDRVGTGELFF.

This clonotype has more than one count but fewer than ten. V gene TRBV7-3 combines with J gene TRBJ1-1, with D perhaps matching TRBD1 (6 bases). From germline, CDR1 is SGHTA and CDR2 FQGTGA. The CDR3 covers 12 residues. Trimming stripped 0 bases from V and 7 bases from J, with 6 bases between. CDR3 in amino acids: CASSLTRGEAFF. The CDR3 DNA reads TGTGCCAGCAGCTTAACCAGGGGTGAAGCTTTCTTT. Combining the CDR3 with reference TRBV7-3 and TRBJ1-1 gives the whole variable domain GAGVSQTPSNKVTEKGKYVELRCDPISGHTALYWYRQSLGQGPEFLIYFQGTGAADDSGLPNDRFFAVRPEGSVSTLKIQRTERGDSAVYLCASSLTRGEAFFGQGTRLTVV.

The rearrangement joins TRBV4-2 to TRBJ1-3; D not certain. The CDR3 is 14 residues long. V lost 1 base, J lost 3 bases, and 7 bases lay in between. Germline values: CDR1 LGHNA, CDR2 YNFKEQ. CDR3 sequence: CASSQGPDGNTIYF. The DNA for the CDR3 is TGTGCCAGCAGCCAAGGGCCAGATGGAAACACCATATATTTT.

With regard to this clonotype: Germline and junction disagree at one end, which may indicate a read error. CDR3 DNA: TGTGCCAGCAGCGTGGAGGAGTCTATAGACCGGTACACTTTC. It specifies CASSVEESIDRYTF. The gene calls are TRBV7-2 and TRBJ1-2; D not certain. The length of the CDR3 is 14 residues. The germline CDR1 and CDR2 sequences are SGHTA and FQGNSA.

As concerns this clonotype: This may arise from a read error, as a much more abundant clone is one base away. The genes are TRBV30 and TRBJ1-1; D gene uncertain. This CDR3 comprises 12 residues. From germline, CDR1 is GTSNPN and CDR2 SVGIG (reference sequence). The germline V and J ends were trimmed by 5 bases and 7 bases, with 14 bases remaining between them. As DNA, the CDR3 is TGTGCCTGGCACCGTCTCGACATTGAAGCTTTCTTT. It specifies CAWHRLDIEAFF.

This clonotype has more than one count but fewer than ten. J is TRBJ2-3 and V is TRBV2, with TRBD2 identical over 8 bases. This CDR3 has 12 amino acids. V shed 7 bases, J shed 6 bases, and the junction held 3 bases outside the gene matches. The germline CDR1 and CDR2 sequences are SNHLY and FYNNEI. CDR3 nucleotides: TGTGCCAGCACCCGGGGGGGGGATACGCAGTATTTT. Its translation is CASTRGGDTQYF.

Only a few counts were recorded for this clonotype. V usage is TRBV2 and J usage is TRBJ2-5, with D maybe TRBD2 (6 bases). The ends were cut back, 5 bases at V and 4 bases at J, with 11 bases in the middle. Germline V CDR1 and CDR2: SNHLY, FYNNEI. This CDR3 spans 13 amino acids. The CDR3 sequence is CASSYFSGETQYF. CDR3 coding DNA: TGTGCCAGCAGTTACTTTAGCGGAGAGACCCAGTACTTC.

This clonotype was counted at least ten times. The chain uses TRBV7-6 and TRBJ1-2; the match to TRBD1 covers 11 bases. This CDR3 region has 16 residues. Unmatched junction bases numbered 9, after V lost 1 base and J lost 8 bases. Germline values: CDR1 SGHVS, CDR2 FNYEAQ. The CDR3 reads CASSLGRTGGSLGYTF. The CDR3 DNA reads TGTGCCAGCAGCTTAGGTCGGACAGGGGGCAGCCTCGGCTACACCTTC.

The chain is built from TRBV7-2 and TRBJ1-2, with 8 bases fitting TRBD1. V trimming: 1 base; J trimming: 8 bases; junction bases outside the gene matches: 6. Germline CDR1 and CDR2: SGHTA and FQGNSA. The CDR3 has 14 residues. The DNA of the CDR3 is TGTGCCAGCAGCTTAGATGTGACAGGGGTGGGCTACACCTTC. Translation: CASSLDVTGVGYTF.

This clonotype was recorded many times. The rearrangement uses TRBV6-1 and TRBJ1-2, with 11 bases identical to TRBD1. Germline V gene data show CDR1 as MNHNS and CDR2 as SASEGT. Germline trimming cut 6 bases from V and 5 bases from J; bases unmatched to any gene: 2. CDR3 length: 13 residues. CDR3 DNA sequence: TGTGCCAGCAGGGGACAGGGGGTGTATGGCTACACCTTC. It codes for CASRGQGVYGYTF.

The V call is TRBV7-9, the J call TRBJ1-6; D gene uncertain. V dropped 1 base and J dropped 9 bases, with 13 bases sitting between them. The germline gives CDR1 SEHNR, CDR2 FQNEAQ (reference sequence). This CDR3 has 15 amino acids. CDR3 sequence: CASSLEGNSGSPLHF. CDR3 DNA: TGTGCCAGCAGCTTAGAAGGGAATTCGGGTTCACCCCTCCACTTT.

The rearrangement joins TRBV5-1 to TRBJ1-2; D uncertain. Germline CDR1 reads SGHRS; CDR2 reads YFSETQ. V dropped 7 bases and J dropped 4 bases, with 20 bases sitting between them. There are 15 residues in the CDR3. CDR3: CASATDRGLGYGYTF. The CDR3 nucleotides read TGCGCCAGCGCTACCGACCGCGGGTTGGGCTATGGCTACACCTTC.

V is TRBV7-2 and J is TRBJ2-5, with D possibly TRBD1 on 5 matching bases. CDR1 and CDR2 (germline): SGHTA, FQGNSA. The CDR3 is 16 residues long. Deletions cut 5 bases from V and 7 bases from J, with 23 bases between. DNA for the CDR3: TGTGCCAGCAGCCGAACGGTATTTAGGGGCCAGGGGACCCAGTACTTC. Protein: CASSRTVFRGQGTQYF.

The V and J genes are TRBV6-6 and TRBJ2-7, with 8 bases identical to TRBD1. The CDR3 has 13 amino acids. The germline CDR1 and CDR2 sequences are MNHNY and SVGAGI (reference sequence). V shed 7 bases, J shed 2 bases, and the junction held 4 bases outside the gene matches. CDR3 sequence reads: CASNRDRTYEQYF. CDR3 coding DNA: TGTGCCAGCAACCGGGACAGGACCTACGAGCAGTACTTC.

This clonotype was seen only once. The rearrangement uses TRBV7-3 and TRBJ1-2; D is possibly TRBD1 (6 bases). The CDR3 consists of 20 residues. Trimming removed 2 bases from V and 4 bases from J, with 29 bases in between. Germline loops: CDR1 SGHTA, CDR2 FQGTGA. The CDR3 here is CASSLGLPGTPSAPTYGYTF. CDR3 sequence (DNA): TGTGCCAGCAGCTTAGGCTTACCCGGGACACCATCTGCCCCGACCTATGGCTACACCTTC.

The chain is built from TRBV7-8 and TRBJ2-7; 8 positions match TRBD2. CDR3 length equals 15 residues. The J segment lost 2 bases and the V segment lost 5 bases, leaving 8 bases of the junction unmatched. The germline V gene has CDR1 SGHVS and CDR2 FQNEAQ. The chain's CDR3 is CASSVSSGIPYEQYF. The CDR3 coding sequence is TGTGCCAGCAGCGTGAGTAGCGGGATCCCCTACGAGCAGTACTTC.

This clonotype turned up a few times. This chain connects TRBV20-1 to TRBJ2-1, with 14 bases fitting TRBD2. The CDR3 has 15 amino acids. The germline CDR1 and CDR2 sequences are DFQATT and SNEGSKA (reference sequence). V lost 3 bases and J lost 10; bases outside the gene matches: 8. The CDR3 sequence: CSASSTSGRAGEQFF. CDR3 nucleotide sequence: TGCAGTGCTAGCTCGACTAGCGGGAGGGCGGGAGAGCAGTTCTTC.

Only one count was recorded for this clonotype. Mismatch with germline at one junction end may stem from a read error. The chain employs TRBV19 and TRBJ1-6; a possible D gene is TRBD1 (5 bases). The CDR3 covers 16 residues. CDR1 is LNHDA, CDR2 SQIVND, per germline (reference sequence). The CDR3, as DNA: TGTGCCACTAAGATAGCTGCCGCAGGGAATAATGCACCCCTCCACTTT. Translating gives CATKIAAAGNNAPLHF.

This clonotype was seen a few times. One end of the junction is discordant with germline, which a read error may explain. The rearrangement links TRBV5-8 to TRBJ2-7; a possible D gene is TRBD1 (5 bases). This CDR3 spans 13 amino acids. Germline V gene lookup returns CDR1 SGHTS and CDR2 YDEGEE. As DNA, the CDR3 is TGCGCCAGCAGCTTGGAAACAGGTTACGAGCAGTACTTC. Translation gives CASSLETGYEQYF. The variable domain in full, completed from reference TRBV5-8 and TRBJ2-7, reads EAGVTQSPTHLIKTRGQQATLRCSPISGHTSVYWYQQALGLGLQFLLWYDEGEERNRGNFPPRFSGRQFPNYSSELNVNALELEDSALYLCASSLETGYEQYFGPGTRLTVT.